This T cell receptor beta chain was identified in a study of vaccination and CD4 T cells after COVID-19. The CDR3 is 17 residues long. CDR1 and CDR2 from the germline V gene are MNHEY and SVGEGT. Trimming left V 6 bases short and J 0 bases short, with 17 bases between. Concerning this clonotype: The antigen is unknown.

The sample's treatment: roughly nine-day PBMC culture with coronavirus spike peptide pools or control peptides (ViraFEST assay). The study sequenced cultured CD4+ T cell DNA using the Oncomine TCR Beta short-read assay. TCRdb reprocessed the PCR reads with MiXCR, giving one entry per CDR3 protein. The table records about 13,000 distinct CDR3 sequences, 52% of them present only once. The sequencing sample was made of CD4+ T cells from blood, cultured in vitro. This sequence joins TRBV6-2 or TRBV6-3 and TRBJ2-2; D is perhaps TRBD1 (6 bases). This receptor was obtained from a human donor who had recovered from COVID-19. This CDR3 is CASSQLWGHANTGELFF. CDR3 coding DNA: TGTGCCAGCAGCCAACTTTGGGGGCATGCGAACACCGGGGAGCTGTTTTTT.